What follows are 31 T cell receptor beta chains derived from one specimen sequenced in a study of blood T cell repertoires in COVID-19. Sequencing used immunoSEQ multiplex PCR; TCRdb keeps in-frame clones, though not all of them. The table shows around 43,000 clones, with around 79% occurring only once. Sequencing used peripheral blood. The receptor source for this set is a human donor in a cohort sampled during active COVID-19.

The gene calls are TRBV5-1 and TRBJ1-6; D might be TRBD1 (6 bases). Germline V CDR1 and CDR2: SGHRS, YFSETQ. CDR3 length equals 16 residues. With 4 bases removed from V and 6 bases from J, the gap between germline ends came to 17 bases. CDR3 bases: TGCGCCAGCAGCCAACAGGGAGCAATACGTAATTCACCCCTCCACTTT. It specifies CASSQQGAIRNSPLHF.

The V and J genes are TRBV9 and TRBJ2-5, with 7 bases fitting TRBD2. In germline, CDR1 is SGDLS, CDR2 YYNGEE. V lost 3 bases to trimming and J lost 4 bases; unmatched junction nucleotides: 3. The CDR3 spans 13 residues. The CDR3 region has the DNA TGTGCCAGCAGCGGGGGGGGGACAGAGACCCAGTACTTC. The encoded protein is CASSGGGTETQYF.

This clone is deemed medium-sized. CDR3 nucleotide sequence: TGCAGCGTTGAGGACCTCGGGACAGGGGATGTCACAGATACGCAGTATTTT. Amino acid sequence: CSVEDLGTGDVTDTQYF. The chain combines TRBV29-1 with TRBJ2-3; TRBD1 agrees at 10 bases. The J segment lost 2 bases and the V segment lost 3 bases, leaving 11 bases of the junction unmatched. The germline V gene has CDR1 SQVTM and CDR2 ANQGSEA. The CDR3 has 17 amino acids.

The chain joins TRBV19 to TRBJ2-7, with 9 bases identical to TRBD1. With V trimmed by 1 base and J by 2 bases, 0 bases remained unmatched. CDR1 and CDR2 from the germline V gene are LNHDA and SQIVND (reference sequence). The CDR3 covers 14 residues. Here the CDR3 reads CASSIGDRAYEQYF. CDR3 nucleotide sequence: TGTGCCAGTAGTATAGGGGACAGGGCCTACGAGCAGTACTTC.

This clone is judged medium-sized. This rearrangement joins TRBV12-5 to TRBJ1-5; TRBD1 aligns across 10 bases. After removal of 6 bases from V and 6 bases from J, the junction contained 5 bases not matched to a gene. The CDR3 length is 14 residues. Per the germline V gene, CDR1 is LGHNT and CDR2 is FRNRAP. CDR3 residues: CASGTGGVGQPQHF. The CDR3 bases are TGTGCTAGTGGGACAGGGGGCGTTGGTCAGCCCCAGCATTTT.

The gene calls are TRBV6-6 and TRBJ1-5, with D perhaps matching TRBD1 (5 bases). The CDR3 covers 13 residues. CDR1 is MNHNY and CDR2 is SVGAGI in the germline V gene (reference sequence). CDR3 DNA sequence: TGTGTCTCTCAGGGTTCGGACAATCAGCCCCAGCATTTT. As protein: CVSQGSDNQPQHF.

The V call is TRBV28, the J call TRBJ2-1; 12 nucleotides match TRBD1. The CDR3 loop spans 15 amino acids. Trimming removed 1 base from V and 7 bases from J; junction bases left unmatched: 2. Germline V CDR1 and CDR2: MDHEN, SYDVKM. In DNA, the CDR3 is TGTGCCAGCAGTTTATCGGGACAGGGGGCTAATGAGCAGTTCTTC. Translating gives CASSLSGQGANEQFF. Complete variable domain (other parts from reference TRBV28 and TRBJ2-1): DVKVTQSSRYLVKRTGEKVFLECVQDMDHENMFWYRQDPGLGLRLIYFSYDVKMKEKGDIPEGYSVSREKKERFSLILESASTNQTSMYLCASSLSGQGANEQFFGPGTRLTVL.

This clone appeared a single time. The chain employs TRBV7-2 and TRBJ2-5; 9 positions match TRBD1. Looked up from germline, CDR1 is SGHTA and CDR2 is FQGNSA. The V gene end was trimmed by 1 base and the J gene end by 1 base; junction bases not matched to a gene: 1. CDR3 length equals 15 residues. DNA for the CDR3: TGTGCCAGCAGCTTAGGGGACAGGGTCCAAGAGACCCAGTACTTC. Its translation is CASSLGDRVQETQYF.

The V and J genes are TRBV6-1 and TRBJ2-7, with D possibly being TRBD1 (5 bases). From germline, CDR1 is MNHNS and CDR2 SASEGT. The CDR3 has 14 residues. Trimming took off 0 bases at V and 3 bases at J, with 9 bases between the two ends. The CDR3 region has the DNA TGTGCCAGCAGTGAAGCGAGACAGAGCTACGAGCAGTACTTC. Translated: CASSEARQSYEQYF.

The V call is TRBV2, the J call TRBJ1-2; 10 positions agree with TRBD1. This CDR3 region has 14 residues. J was trimmed by 4 bases and V by 6 bases; bases with no gene match: 5. Germline V gives CDR1 SNHLY, CDR2 FYNNEI. CDR3 protein: CASSGTGVLYGYTF. The DNA of the CDR3 is TGTGCCAGCAGCGGGACAGGGGTTCTCTATGGCTACACCTTC.

This clone was recorded only once. This chain links TRBV10-3 with TRBJ1-3; weak D call: TRBD1 (6 bases). Germline CDR1 ENHRY, CDR2 SYGVKD. V was trimmed by 4 bases and J by 0 bases, leaving 16 bases between them. The CDR3 spans 17 residues. The CDR3 reads CAISASGDTYSGNTIYF. Here the CDR3 DNA reads TGTGCCATCAGTGCCTCCGGGGACACCTACTCTGGAAACACCATATATTTT.

The chain has TRBV7-2 and TRBJ2-7, with TRBD2 identical over 13 bases. The CDR3 totals 16 residues. CDR1 and CDR2 from the germline V gene are SGHTA and FQGNSA. J gave up 10 bases and V 5 bases, and 14 bases lay outside the gene matches. CDR3 sequence: CASSPWTSGRLPPQYF. The CDR3 coding sequence is TGTGCCAGCAGCCCGTGGACTAGCGGGAGATTGCCCCCCCAGTACTTC.

This clone was counted a few times. The rearrangement joins TRBV10-3 to TRBJ1-2; D not certain. Germline CDR1 is ENHRY and CDR2 is SYGVKD. The germline V and J ends were trimmed by 0 bases and 6 bases, with 17 bases remaining between them. The CDR3 is 16 residues long. CDR3 sequence: CAISESRQAQPDGYTF. The CDR3 DNA reads TGTGCCATCAGTGAGTCCCGCCAGGCTCAGCCCGATGGCTACACCTTC.

The chain links TRBV7-9 to TRBJ2-1, with a tentative D call TRBD1 (6 bases). The CDR3 extends over 12 amino acids. V was trimmed by 1 base and J by 15 bases, leaving 13 bases between them. The germline CDR1 and CDR2 sequences are SEHNR and FQNEAQ (reference sequence). In DNA, the CDR3 is TGTGCCAGCAGCTTAGGCAGGGGCCCGGGGTTCTTC. This codes for CASSLGRGPGFF.

The V gene is TRBV3-1 (or the pseudogene TRBV3-2), the J gene TRBJ2-2; possible D gene TRBD2, 6 bases. Per the germline V gene, CDR1 is LGHDT and CDR2 is YNNKEL (reference sequence). Trimming cost V 4 bases and J 0 bases, with 12 bases left between them. The CDR3 totals 16 residues. CDR3 DNA: TGTGCCAGCAGCCTATTGGGACTCTCGAACACCGGGGAGCTGTTTTTT. It yields the protein CASSLLGLSNTGELFF.

The chain joins TRBV19 to TRBJ1-5; 10 nucleotides agree with TRBD1. Per the germline V gene, CDR1 is LNHDA and CDR2 is SQIVND (reference sequence). Unmatched junction bases numbered 8, after V lost 6 bases and J lost 0 bases. CDR3 size: 17 residues. The CDR3 sequence: CASSPRTGGHSNQPQHF. CDR3 nucleotides: TGTGCCAGTAGCCCCCGGACAGGGGGACATAGCAATCAGCCCCAGCATTTT. Full variable domain (remainder filled in from reference TRBV19 and TRBJ1-5): DGGITQSPKYLFRKEGQNVTLSCEQNLNHDAMYWYRQDPGQGLRLIYYSQIVNDFQKGDIAEGYSVSREKKESFPLTVTSAQKNPTAFYLCASSPRTGGHSNQPQHFGDGTRLSIL.

The chain has TRBV5-1 and TRBJ2-2, with a possible D match to TRBD1 (6 bases). Germline V gene data show CDR1 as SGHRS and CDR2 as YFSETQ. With 4 bases removed from V and 1 base from J, the gap between germline ends came to 14 bases. There are 16 residues in the CDR3. The CDR3 spells CASSVIGGQNTGELFF. CDR3 nucleotides: TGCGCCAGCAGCGTTATTGGGGGCCAGAACACCGGGGAGCTGTTTTTT. The full variable domain, rest sourced from reference TRBV5-1 and TRBJ2-2, is KAGVTQTPRYLIKTRGQQVTLSCSPISGHRSVSWYQQTPGQGLQFLFEYFSETQRNKGNFPGRFSGRQFSNSRSEMNVSTLELGDSALYLCASSVIGGQNTGELFFGEGSRLTVL.

The V and J genes are TRBV3-1 (or the pseudogene TRBV3-2) and TRBJ2-7, with 9 bases matching TRBD2. V dropped 0 bases and J dropped 7; count of bases not matched to a gene: 7. The V gene's germline CDR1 is LGHDT and CDR2 YNNKEL (reference sequence). This CDR3 contains 15 residues. CDR3 sequence: CASSQDAGGPREQYF. The CDR3 DNA follows: TGTGCCAGCAGCCAAGATGCGGGAGGGCCACGGGAGCAGTACTTC.

The chain has TRBV3-1 (or the pseudogene TRBV3-2) and TRBJ2-1; TRBD2 aligns across 11 bases. CDR1 LGHDT and CDR2 YNNKEL come from the germline V gene (reference sequence). CDR3 length: 17 amino acids. V trimming: 0 bases; J trimming: 6 bases; junction bases outside the gene matches: 7. The CDR3 protein is CASSQDGVAGGGNEQFF. The CDR3 nucleotides are TGTGCCAGCAGCCAAGATGGGGTAGCGGGAGGGGGCAATGAGCAGTTCTTC.

V gene TRBV7-9 combines with J gene TRBJ2-1, with D possibly matching TRBD2 (5 bases). The CDR3 totals 15 residues. In germline, CDR1 is SEHNR, CDR2 FQNEAQ (reference sequence). The ends were cut back, 3 bases at V and 9 bases at J, with 18 bases in the middle. In nucleotides, the CDR3 is TGTGCCAGCAGCTTCAGTCTAGCCCCCAGTTCTGAGCAGTTCTTC. Translating it yields CASSFSLAPSSEQFF.

The chain joins TRBV18 to TRBJ2-2; maybe TRBD2 (6 bases). The CDR3 has 15 amino acids. The V and J ends lost 5 bases and 5 bases respectively, with 15 bases between them. From germline, CDR1 is KGHSH and CDR2 LQKENI. CDR3 sequence (DNA): TGTGCCAGCTCAGCCGGGACTCCTGGGACCGGGGAGCTGTTTTTT. Its translation is CASSAGTPGTGELFF.

The CDR3 spells CASSPGGGTYTDTQYF. CDR3 coding DNA: TGTGCCAGCAGCCCCGGAGGCGGGACTTACACAGATACGCAGTATTTT. The genes are TRBV5-8 and TRBJ2-3, with D perhaps TRBD2 (6 bases). Germline V gives CDR1 SGHTS, CDR2 YDEGEE. The V end lost 4 bases, the J end lost 2 bases, and 17 bases lay between the germline ends. The CDR3 is 16 amino acids.

The rearrangement uses TRBV13 and TRBJ1-3; TRBD1 might be the D (5 bases). Germline V gene sequence: CDR1 PRHDT, CDR2 FYEKMQ (reference sequence). Trimming took off 3 bases at V and 4 bases at J, with 13 bases between the two ends. The CDR3 totals 15 residues. Written as DNA, the CDR3 is TGTGCCAGCAGCTTCCGGGGGGATGCCGGAAACACCATATATTTT. Translation: CASSFRGDAGNTIYF.

The chain has TRBV19 and TRBJ1-5; 7 bases match TRBD1. Germline CDR1 LNHDA, CDR2 SQIVND (reference sequence). CDR3 length: 16 amino acids. V shed 4 bases and J 0 bases; nucleotides not matched to a gene: 6. In DNA, the CDR3 is TGTGCCAGTAGTAGGGACAGTCTCTATAGCAATCAGCCCCAGCATTTT. This translates into CASSRDSLYSNQPQHF. The variable domain in full, completed from reference TRBV19 and TRBJ1-5, reads DGGITQSPKYLFRKEGQNVTLSCEQNLNHDAMYWYRQDPGQGLRLIYYSQIVNDFQKGDIAEGYSVSREKKESFPLTVTSAQKNPTAFYLCASSRDSLYSNQPQHFGDGTRLSIL.

V usage is TRBV6-1 and J usage is TRBJ1-5; D is unclear. This CDR3 has 14 amino acids. CDR1 and CDR2 from the germline V gene are MNHNS and SASEGT. The V and J ends lost 3 bases and 1 base respectively, with 7 bases between them. CDR3 nucleotides: TGTGCCAGCAGTGAGTTTATGAGCAATCAGCCCCAGCATTTT. It yields the protein CASSEFMSNQPQHF.

This clone came up once. This chain's CDR3 is CASSRSLGGRARDTQYF. In nucleotides, the CDR3 is TGTGCCAGCAGCCGGAGTCTCGGCGGGAGGGCCAGAGATACGCAGTATTTT. The chain joins TRBV7-8 to TRBJ2-3, with 9 bases identical to TRBD2. V shed 5 bases, J shed 5 bases, and the junction held 14 bases outside the gene matches. The CDR3 totals 17 residues. Germline V lookup: CDR1 SGHVS, CDR2 FQNEAQ.

V usage is TRBV28 and J usage is TRBJ2-4, with D perhaps matching TRBD1 (6 bases). V lost 3 bases and J lost 0, with 12 bases in between. Looked up from germline, CDR1 is MDHEN and CDR2 is SYDVKM. This CDR3 is built from 16 residues. CDR3 protein: CASSFQGITAKNIQYF. CDR3 in DNA: TGTGCCAGCAGTTTCCAGGGGATAACAGCCAAAAACATTCAGTACTTC.

This chain links TRBV27 with TRBJ2-7; possibly TRBD2 for D (6 bases). The CDR3 is made up of 17 amino acids. Germline V lookup: CDR1 MNHEY, CDR2 SMNVEV (reference sequence). V lost 3 bases and J 4 bases, leaving 22 bases between the germline ends. The CDR3, as DNA: TGTGCCAGCAGTTTCACCTCACTCAGGGCAGGGAGGTACGAGCAGTACTTC. Its translation: CASSFTSLRAGRYEQYF.

The chain has TRBV30 and TRBJ2-2; 10 bases are shared with TRBD2. The CDR3 sequence is 14 residues long. V gave up 2 bases and J gave up 5 bases; unmatched junction bases: 2. Per germline, CDR1 GTSNPN and CDR2 SVGIG (reference sequence). CDR3 in amino acids: CAWSPGLATGELFF. The CDR3 DNA follows: TGTGCCTGGAGTCCGGGACTAGCGACCGGGGAGCTGTTTTTT.

The chain combines TRBV19 with TRBJ1-5; 9 positions match TRBD1. The CDR3 runs to 16 residues. The junction had 8 bases not matched to a gene; V was cut back by 5 bases and J by 3 bases. Germline loops: CDR1 LNHDA, CDR2 SQIVND (reference sequence). CDR3 region: CASSASRTGANQPQHF. The CDR3 nucleotides are TGTGCCAGTAGTGCAAGTAGGACAGGGGCCAATCAGCCCCAGCATTTT. The full variable domain, rest sourced from reference TRBV19 and TRBJ1-5, is DGGITQSPKYLFRKEGQNVTLSCEQNLNHDAMYWYRQDPGQGLRLIYYSQIVNDFQKGDIAEGYSVSREKKESFPLTVTSAQKNPTAFYLCASSASRTGANQPQHFGDGTRLSIL.

This clone occurred once. V gene TRBV5-8 combines with J gene TRBJ1-4; 8 bases map to TRBD1. Trimming removed 4 bases from V and 8 bases from J; junction bases left unmatched: 13. Germline V lookup: CDR1 SGHTS, CDR2 YDEGEE. The CDR3 sequence is 16 residues long. CDR3 in DNA: TGTGCCAGCAGCCCCGGAGTGGACAGGGCCACGGAAAAACTGTTTTTT. Translating gives CASSPGVDRATEKLFF.